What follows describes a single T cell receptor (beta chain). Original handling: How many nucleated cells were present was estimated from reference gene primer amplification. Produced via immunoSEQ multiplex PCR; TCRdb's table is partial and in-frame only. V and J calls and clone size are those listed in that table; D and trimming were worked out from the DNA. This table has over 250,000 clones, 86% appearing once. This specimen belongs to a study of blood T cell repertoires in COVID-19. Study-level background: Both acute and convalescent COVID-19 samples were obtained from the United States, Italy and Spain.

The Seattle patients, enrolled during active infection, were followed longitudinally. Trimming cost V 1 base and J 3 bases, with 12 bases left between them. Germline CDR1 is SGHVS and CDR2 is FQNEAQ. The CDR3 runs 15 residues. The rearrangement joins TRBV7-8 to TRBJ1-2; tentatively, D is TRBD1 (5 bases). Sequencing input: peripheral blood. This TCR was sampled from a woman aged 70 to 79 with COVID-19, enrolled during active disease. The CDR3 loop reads CASSLGARVDYGYTF. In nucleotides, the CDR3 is TGTGCCAGCAGCTTAGGTGCCAGGGTGGACTATGGCTACACCTTC.